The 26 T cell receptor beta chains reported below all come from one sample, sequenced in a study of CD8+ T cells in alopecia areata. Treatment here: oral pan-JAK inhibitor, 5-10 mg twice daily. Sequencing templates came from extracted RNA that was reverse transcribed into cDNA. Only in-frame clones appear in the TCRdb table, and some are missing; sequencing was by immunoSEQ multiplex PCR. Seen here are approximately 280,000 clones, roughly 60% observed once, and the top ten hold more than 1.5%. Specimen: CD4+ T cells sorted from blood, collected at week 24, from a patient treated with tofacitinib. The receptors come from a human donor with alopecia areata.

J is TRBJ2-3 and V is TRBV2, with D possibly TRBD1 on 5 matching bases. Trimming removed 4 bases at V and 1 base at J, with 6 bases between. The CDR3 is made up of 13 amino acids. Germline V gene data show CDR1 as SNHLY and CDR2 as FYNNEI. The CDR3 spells CASSARGTDTQYF. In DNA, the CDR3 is TGTGCCAGCAGTGCCAGGGGCACAGATACGCAGTATTTT. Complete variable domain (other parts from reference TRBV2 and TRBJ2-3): EPEVTQTPSHQVTQMGQEVILRCVPISNHLYFYWYRQILGQKVEFLVSFYNNEISEKSEIFDDQFSVERPDGSNFTLKIRSTKLEDSAMYFCASSARGTDTQYFGPGTRLTVL.

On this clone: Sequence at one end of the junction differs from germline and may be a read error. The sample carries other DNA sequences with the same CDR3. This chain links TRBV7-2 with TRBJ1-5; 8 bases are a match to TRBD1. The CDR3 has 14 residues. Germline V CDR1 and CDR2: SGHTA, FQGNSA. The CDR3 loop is CASSLIGTGQPQHF. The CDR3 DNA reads TGTGCCAGCAGCTTAATCGGGACAGGACAGCCCCAGCACTTT.

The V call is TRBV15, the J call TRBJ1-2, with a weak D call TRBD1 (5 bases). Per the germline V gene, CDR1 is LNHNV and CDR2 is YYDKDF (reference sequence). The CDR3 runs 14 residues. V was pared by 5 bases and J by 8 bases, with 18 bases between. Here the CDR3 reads CATSWGRKEGGYTF. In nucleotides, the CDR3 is TGTGCCACCAGCTGGGGCAGGAAGGAGGGCGGCTACACCTTC.

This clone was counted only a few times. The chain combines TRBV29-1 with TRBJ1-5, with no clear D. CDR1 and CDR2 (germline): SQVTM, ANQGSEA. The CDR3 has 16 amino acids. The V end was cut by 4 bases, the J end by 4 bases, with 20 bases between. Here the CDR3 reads CSVVVGAPSTNQPQHF. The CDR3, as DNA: TGCAGCGTTGTCGTGGGAGCGCCCTCAACTAATCAGCCCCAGCATTTT.

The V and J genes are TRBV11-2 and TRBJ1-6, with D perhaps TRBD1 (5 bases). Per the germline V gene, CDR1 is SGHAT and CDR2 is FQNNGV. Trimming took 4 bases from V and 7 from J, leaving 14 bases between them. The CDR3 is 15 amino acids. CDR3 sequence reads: CASSSQRDGNSPLHF. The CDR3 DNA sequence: TGTGCCAGCAGCTCTCAGCGGGACGGCAATTCACCCCTCCACTTT.

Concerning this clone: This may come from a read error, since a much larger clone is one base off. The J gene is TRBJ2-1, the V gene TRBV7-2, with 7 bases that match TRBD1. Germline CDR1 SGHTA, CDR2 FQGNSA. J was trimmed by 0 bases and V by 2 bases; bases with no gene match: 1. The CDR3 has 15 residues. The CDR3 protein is CASSLTGDSYNEQFF. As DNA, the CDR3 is TGTGCCAGCAGCTTAACAGGGGACTCCTACAATGAGCAGTTCTTC.

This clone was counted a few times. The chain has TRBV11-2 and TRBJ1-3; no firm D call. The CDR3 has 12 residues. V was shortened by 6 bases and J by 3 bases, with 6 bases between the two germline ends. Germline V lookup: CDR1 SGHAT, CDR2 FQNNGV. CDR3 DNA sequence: TGTGCCAGCAGGGAGTTTGGAAACACCATATATTTT. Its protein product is CASREFGNTIYF.

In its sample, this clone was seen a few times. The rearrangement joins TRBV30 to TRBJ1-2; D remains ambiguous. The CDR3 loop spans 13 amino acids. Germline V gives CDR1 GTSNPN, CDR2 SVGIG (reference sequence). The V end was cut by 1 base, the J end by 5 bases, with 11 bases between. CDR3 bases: TGTGCCTGGAGTGCGGAGGGTTGGTATGGCTACACCTTC. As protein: CAWSAEGWYGYTF.

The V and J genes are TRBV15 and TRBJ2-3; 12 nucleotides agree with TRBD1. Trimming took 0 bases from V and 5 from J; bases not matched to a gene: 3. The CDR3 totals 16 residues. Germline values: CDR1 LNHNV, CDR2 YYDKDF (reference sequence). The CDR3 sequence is CATSRDRDRGLDTQYF. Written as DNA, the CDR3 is TGTGCCACCAGCAGAGATCGGGACAGGGGGCTAGATACGCAGTATTTT.

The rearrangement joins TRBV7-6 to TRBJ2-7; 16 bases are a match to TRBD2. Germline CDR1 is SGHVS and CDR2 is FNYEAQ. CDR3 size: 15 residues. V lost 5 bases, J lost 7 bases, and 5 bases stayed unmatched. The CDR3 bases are TGTGCCAGCAGCCCGGGACTAGCGGGGGGGCAAGAGCAGTACTTC. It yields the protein CASSPGLAGGQEQYF.

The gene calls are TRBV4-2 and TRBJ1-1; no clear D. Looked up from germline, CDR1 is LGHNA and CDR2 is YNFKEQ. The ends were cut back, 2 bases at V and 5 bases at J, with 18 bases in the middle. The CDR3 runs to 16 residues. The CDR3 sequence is CASSQPRSGGGTEAFF. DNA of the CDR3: TGTGCCAGCAGCCAACCCCGCAGCGGCGGTGGGACTGAAGCTTTCTTT.

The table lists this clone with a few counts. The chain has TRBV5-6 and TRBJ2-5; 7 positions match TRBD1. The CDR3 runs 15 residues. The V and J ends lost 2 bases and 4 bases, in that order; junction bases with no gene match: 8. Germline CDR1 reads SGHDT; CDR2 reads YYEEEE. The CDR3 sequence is CASSFYGTVGETQYF. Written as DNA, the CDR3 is TGTGCCAGCAGCTTCTACGGGACAGTGGGAGAGACCCAGTACTTC.

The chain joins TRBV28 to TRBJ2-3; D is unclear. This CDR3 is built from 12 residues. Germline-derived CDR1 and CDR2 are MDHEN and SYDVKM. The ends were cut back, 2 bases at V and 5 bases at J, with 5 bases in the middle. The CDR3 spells CASSLPLDTQYF. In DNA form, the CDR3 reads TGTGCCAGCAGTTTACCTCTAGATACGCAGTATTTT. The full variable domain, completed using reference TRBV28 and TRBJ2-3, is DVKVTQSSRYLVKRTGEKVFLECVQDMDHENMFWYRQDPGLGLRLIYFSYDVKMKEKGDIPEGYSVSREKKERFSLILESASTNQTSMYLCASSLPLDTQYFGPGTRLTVL.

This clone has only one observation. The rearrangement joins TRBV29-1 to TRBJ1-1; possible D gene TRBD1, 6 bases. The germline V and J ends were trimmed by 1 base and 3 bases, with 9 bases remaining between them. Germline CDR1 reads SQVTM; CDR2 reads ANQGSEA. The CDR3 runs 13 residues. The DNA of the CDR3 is TGCAGCGTTGAAGTGGGACAAGACACTGAAGCTTTCTTT. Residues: CSVEVGQDTEAFF.

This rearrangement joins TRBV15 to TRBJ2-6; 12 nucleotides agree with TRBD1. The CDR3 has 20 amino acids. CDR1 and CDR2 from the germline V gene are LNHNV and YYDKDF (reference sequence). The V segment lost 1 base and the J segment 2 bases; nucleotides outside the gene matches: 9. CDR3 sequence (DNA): TGTGCCACCAGCAGAGGCATCCCGGGACAGGGGGCTACTGGGGCCAACGTCCTGACTTTC. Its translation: CATSRGIPGQGATGANVLTF. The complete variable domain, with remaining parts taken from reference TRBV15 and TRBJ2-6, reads DAMVIQNPRYQVTQFGKPVTLSCSQTLNHNVMYWYQQKSSQAPKLLFHYYDKDFNNEADTPDNFQSRRPNTSFCFLDIRSPGLGDTAMYLCATSRGIPGQGATGANVLTFGAGSRLTVL.

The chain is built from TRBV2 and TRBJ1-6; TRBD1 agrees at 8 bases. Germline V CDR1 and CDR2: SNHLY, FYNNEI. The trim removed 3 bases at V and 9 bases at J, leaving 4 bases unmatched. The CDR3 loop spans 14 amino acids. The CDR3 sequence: CASSDRTGISPLHF. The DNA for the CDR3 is TGTGCCAGCAGTGATAGGACAGGGATTTCACCCCTCCACTTT.

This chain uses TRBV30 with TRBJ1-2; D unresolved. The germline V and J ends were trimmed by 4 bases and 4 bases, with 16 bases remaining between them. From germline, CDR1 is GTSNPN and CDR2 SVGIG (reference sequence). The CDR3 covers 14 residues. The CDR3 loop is CAWNLGPGTYGYTF. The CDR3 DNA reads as TGTGCCTGGAATCTCGGGCCAGGTACCTATGGCTACACCTTC.

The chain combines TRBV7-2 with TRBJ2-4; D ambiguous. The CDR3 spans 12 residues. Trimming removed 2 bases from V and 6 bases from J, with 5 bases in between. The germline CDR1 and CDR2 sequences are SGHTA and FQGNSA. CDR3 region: CASSLYGNIQYF. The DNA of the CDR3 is TGTGCCAGCAGCTTATACGGAAACATTCAGTACTTC. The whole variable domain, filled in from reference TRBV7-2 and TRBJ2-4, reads GAGVSQSPSNKVTEKGKDVELRCDPISGHTALYWYRQSLGQGLEFLIYFQGNSAPDKSGLPSDRFSAERTGGSVSTLTIQRTQQEDSAVYLCASSLYGNIQYFGAGTRLSVL.

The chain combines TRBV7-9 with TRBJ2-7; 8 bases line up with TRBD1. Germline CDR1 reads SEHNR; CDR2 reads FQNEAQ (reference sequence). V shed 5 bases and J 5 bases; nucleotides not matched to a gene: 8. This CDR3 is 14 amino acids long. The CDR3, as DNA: TGTGCCAGCAGCCCCCGACAGGGGCGACACGAGCAGTACTTC. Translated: CASSPRQGRHEQYF.

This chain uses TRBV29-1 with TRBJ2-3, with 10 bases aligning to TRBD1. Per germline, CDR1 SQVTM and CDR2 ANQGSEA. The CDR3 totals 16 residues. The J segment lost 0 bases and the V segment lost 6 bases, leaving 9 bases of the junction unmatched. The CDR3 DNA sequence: TGCAGCGTGCCGGGACAGGGGCGAACTAGCACAGATACGCAGTATTTT. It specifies CSVPGQGRTSTDTQYF.

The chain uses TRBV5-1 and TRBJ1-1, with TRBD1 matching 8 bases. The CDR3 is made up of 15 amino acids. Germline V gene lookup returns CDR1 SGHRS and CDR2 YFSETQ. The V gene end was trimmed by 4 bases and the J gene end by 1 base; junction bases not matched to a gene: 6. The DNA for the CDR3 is TGCGCCAGCAGCCGAAGGACAGGGAGGAACACTGAAGCTTTCTTT. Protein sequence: CASSRRTGRNTEAFF.

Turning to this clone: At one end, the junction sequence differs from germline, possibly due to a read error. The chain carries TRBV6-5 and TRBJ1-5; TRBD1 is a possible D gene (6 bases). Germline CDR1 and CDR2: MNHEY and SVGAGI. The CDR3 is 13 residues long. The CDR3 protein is CTSSGQLNQPQHF. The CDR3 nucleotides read TGTACCAGCAGTGGACAGCTCAATCAGCCCCAGCATTTT.

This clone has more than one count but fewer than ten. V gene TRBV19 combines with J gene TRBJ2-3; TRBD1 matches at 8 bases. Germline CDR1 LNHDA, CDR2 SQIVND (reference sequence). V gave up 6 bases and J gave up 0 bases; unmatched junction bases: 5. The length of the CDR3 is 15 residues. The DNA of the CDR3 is TGTGCCAGTAGCTGGGGACAGGCGAGCACAGATACGCAGTATTTT. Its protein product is CASSWGQASTDTQYF.

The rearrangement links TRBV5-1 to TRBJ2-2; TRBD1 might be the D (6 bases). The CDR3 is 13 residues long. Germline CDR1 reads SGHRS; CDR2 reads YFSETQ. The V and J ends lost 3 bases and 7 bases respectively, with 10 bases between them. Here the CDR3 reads CASSSRQDGELFF. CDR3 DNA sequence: TGCGCCAGCAGCTCGAGACAGGACGGGGAGCTGTTTTTT.

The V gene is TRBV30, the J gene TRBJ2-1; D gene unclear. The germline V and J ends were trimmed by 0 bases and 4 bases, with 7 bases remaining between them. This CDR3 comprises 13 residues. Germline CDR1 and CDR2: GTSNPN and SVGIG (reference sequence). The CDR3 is CAWSVRSYNEQFF. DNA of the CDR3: TGTGCCTGGAGTGTCAGAAGTTACAATGAGCAGTTCTTC.

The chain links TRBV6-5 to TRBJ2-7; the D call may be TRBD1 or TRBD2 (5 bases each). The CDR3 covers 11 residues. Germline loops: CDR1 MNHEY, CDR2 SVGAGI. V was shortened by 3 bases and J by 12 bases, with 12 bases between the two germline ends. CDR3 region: CASSYGTQTYF. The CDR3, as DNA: TGTGCCAGCAGTTATGGGACGCAGACGTACTTC.